This T cell receptor (beta chain) came from a study of post-analysis software for immune sequencing data. Study overall: In terms of disease course, relapsing-remitting, secondary progressive and progressive-relapsing multiple sclerosis were included.

General study results and limits: Normalized Chao1 diversity was significantly lower in multiple sclerosis patients than in controls.

Unique molecular identifiers were carried by the TCR beta cDNA libraries. TCRdb re-derived calls from the PCR reads in MiXCR, one entry per CDR3 protein. This table holds about 620,000 distinct CDR3 sequences, 44% found once. Worth noting for this clonotype: Antigen unknown.

The specimen was blood. This clonotype was obtained from a girl under 18 with multiple sclerosis.

The CDR3 spells CASSSRGQNTEAFF. In DNA form, the CDR3 reads TGTGCCAGCAGCTCACGGGGGCAGAACACTGAAGCTTTCTTT. The chain employs TRBV7-2 and TRBJ1-1; D perhaps matches TRBD1 (6 bases). The V end was cut by 4 bases, the J end by 1 base, with 10 bases between. CDR3 size: 14 residues. CDR1 is SGHTA, CDR2 FQGNSA, per germline. Together with reference TRBV7-2 and TRBJ1-1, the CDR3 gives the full variable domain: GAGVSQSPSNKVTEKGKDVELRCDPISGHTALYWYRQSLGQGLEFLIYFQGNSAPDKSGLPSDRFSAERTGGSVSTLTIQRTQQEDSAVYLCASSSRGQNTEAFFGQGTRLTVV.